This T cell receptor beta chain was observed in a study of blood T cell repertoires in COVID-19. Clones were sequenced by immunoSEQ multiplex PCR, and TCRdb holds only the in-frame ones, with some missing. The sample records tens of thousands of clones, roughly nine tenths being singletons. This clone was recorded once. The sample consisted of peripheral blood. The source is a man aged 35-49 years with COVID-19, enrolled during active disease.

Here the CDR3 reads CAWTNSGTGGVNYGYTF. The CDR3 DNA follows: TGTGCCTGGACCAATTCAGGGACAGGGGGGGTTAACTATGGCTACACCTTC. This sequence joins TRBV30 and TRBJ1-2; 11 nucleotides match TRBD1. The ends lost 4 bases at V and 1 base at J; junction bases unmatched: 11. CDR1 GTSNPN and CDR2 SVGIG come from the germline V gene (reference sequence). The CDR3 is 17 residues long.